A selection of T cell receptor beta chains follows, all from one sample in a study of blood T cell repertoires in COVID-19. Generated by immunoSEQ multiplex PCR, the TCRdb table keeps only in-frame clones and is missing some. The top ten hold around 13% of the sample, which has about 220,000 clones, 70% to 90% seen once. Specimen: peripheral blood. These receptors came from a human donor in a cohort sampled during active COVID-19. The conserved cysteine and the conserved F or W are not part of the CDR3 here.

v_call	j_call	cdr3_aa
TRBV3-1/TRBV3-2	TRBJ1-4	ATLGVNEKLF
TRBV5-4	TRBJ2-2	ASSFDLHTGELF
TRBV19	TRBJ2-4	ASNQGVAKNIQY
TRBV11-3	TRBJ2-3	ASSLGGDTDTQY
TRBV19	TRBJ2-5	ASSSGGGTQY
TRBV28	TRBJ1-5	ASSLLGQGGINQPQH
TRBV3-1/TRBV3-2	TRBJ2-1	ASSQDRLVGSYNEQF
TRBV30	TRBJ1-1	AWSVRDEAF
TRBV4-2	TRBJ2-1	ASSQAGSGGAHNEQF
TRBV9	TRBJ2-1	ASSAGLAGVGGYNEQF
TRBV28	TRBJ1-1	ASSPTGMNTEAF
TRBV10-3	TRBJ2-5	AISTTSGGLGETQY
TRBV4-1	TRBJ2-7	ASSQDAGEYYEQY
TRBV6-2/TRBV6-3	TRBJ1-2	ASSTTGGYT
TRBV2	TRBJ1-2	ASSAANYGYT
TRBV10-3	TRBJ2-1	AIRSGTEGVVNEQF
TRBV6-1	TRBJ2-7	ASSERDRGYYEQY
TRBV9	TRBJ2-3	ASEEGGATDTQY
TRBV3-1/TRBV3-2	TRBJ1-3	ASSQTGGSGNTIY
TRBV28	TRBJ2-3	ASSPRAGLDTQY
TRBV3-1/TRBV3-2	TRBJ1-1	ASSPGTGAMNTEAF
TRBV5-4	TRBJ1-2	ASRSGQGHGYT
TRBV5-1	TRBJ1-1	ASSKDIGTSEAF
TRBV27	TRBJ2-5	ASLSLGAPQETQY
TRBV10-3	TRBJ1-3	ASRDSGSGNTIY
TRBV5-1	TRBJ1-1	ASTQEMNTEAF
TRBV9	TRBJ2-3	ASSVERGTDTQY
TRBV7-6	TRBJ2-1	ASSPSGTYNEQF
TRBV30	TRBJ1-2	AYSKGLANYGYT
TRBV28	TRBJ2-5	ASSVSGTGGETQY
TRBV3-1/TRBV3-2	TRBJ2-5	ASSQLPAGGRETQY
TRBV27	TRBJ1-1	ASSPTGTGMGTEAF
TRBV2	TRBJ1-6	AGGQDYNSPLH
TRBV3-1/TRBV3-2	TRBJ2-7	ASSQRSVTYEQY
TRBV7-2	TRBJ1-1	ASSRRGTGIEAF
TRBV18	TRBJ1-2	ASSPLTGQGYNYGYT
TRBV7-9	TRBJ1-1	ASSPLSEAF
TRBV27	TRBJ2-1	ASSLKREGYNEQF
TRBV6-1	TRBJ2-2	ASSDPTPGQGFRELF
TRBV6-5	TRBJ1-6	ASSYLGQGGSPLH
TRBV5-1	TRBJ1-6	ASSRRTGDLGPLH
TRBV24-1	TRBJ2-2	ATSPSDPGLTGELF
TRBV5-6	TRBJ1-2	ASSLPRGSKGGGYT
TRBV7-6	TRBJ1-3	ASSFGGQVHSGNTIY
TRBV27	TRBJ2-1	ASMVAGSYNEQF